These T cell receptor beta chains were read from a single sample in a study of blood T cell repertoires in COVID-19. Produced via immunoSEQ multiplex PCR; TCRdb's table is partial and in-frame only. This sample yields about 280,000 clones, of which around 83% are seen a single time; about 5% belongs to the top ten. The sequencing sample was made of PBMCs or T cells enriched from blood (not recorded which). These receptors came from a man in his forties who had been exposed to COVID-19. CDR3s include the opening cysteine and the closing phenylalanine or tryptophan. Each record gives: D gene, J gene, V gene, clone size, CDR3 protein, CDR3 DNA. D genes are given only for firm matches. A row's size may be missing; if present it is once, few, many or a size class.

>.|TRBJ1-4|TRBV5-4|few
CASSLGGGNPNEKLFF
TGTGCCAGCAGCTTGGGGGGGGGAAACCCTAATGAAAAACTGTTTTTT
>.|TRBJ1-1|TRBV5-1|.
CASSSDTEAFF
TGCGCCAGCAGCTCGGACACTGAAGCTTTCTTT
>.|TRBJ1-5|TRBV15|.
CATSRDRGNQPQHF
TGTGCCACCAGCAGAGATCGAGGCAATCAGCCCCAGCATTTT
>.|TRBJ2-1|TRBV7-9|.
CASTLAGLINEQFF
TGTGCCAGCACCCTAGCTGGACTGATCAATGAGCAGTTCTTC
>.|TRBJ2-3|TRBV14|.
CASSQGIVDTQYF
TGTGCCAGCAGCCAAGGTATTGTAGATACGCAGTATTTT
>TRBD2|TRBJ2-1|TRBV3-1/TRBV3-2|.
CASSQVRGAGATYNEQFF
TGTGCCAGCAGCCAAGTGAGGGGTGCGGGAGCGACCTACAATGAGCAGTTCTTC
>.|TRBJ1-1|TRBV10-3|.
CAISSYMNTEAFF
TGTGCCATCAGTAGTTACATGAACACTGAAGCTTTCTTT
>TRBD2|TRBJ2-7|TRBV25-1|.
CASKTSGSFGEQYF
TGTGCCAGCAAGACTAGCGGGAGTTTCGGAGAGCAGTACTTC
>TRBD2|TRBJ2-7|TRBV4-1|.
CASSQRLAGEQQYF
TGCGCCAGCAGCCAACGACTAGCGGGAGAGCAGCAGTACTTC
>.|TRBJ1-5|TRBV3-1/TRBV3-2|.
CASSQGDRGQPQHF
TGTGCCAGCAGCCAAGGAGATAGGGGTCAGCCCCAGCATTTT
>TRBD1|TRBJ1-2|TRBV11-2|.
CASSSLTGVNYGYTF
TGTGCCAGCAGCTCTCTGACAGGGGTTAACTATGGCTACACCTTC
>.|TRBJ1-5|TRBV21-1|.
CASSKDRVRFRREEPQHF
TGTGCCAGCAGCAAAGATCGCGTCAGATTTCGTAGAGAGGAGCCCCAGCATTTT
>.|TRBJ1-4|TRBV19|.
CASSTWTATNEKLFF
TGTGCCAGTAGTACTTGGACAGCAACTAATGAAAAACTGTTTTTT
>.|TRBJ2-5|TRBV18|.
CASSQGRAETQYF
TGTGCCAGCTCACAAGGCAGGGCAGAGACCCAGTACTTC
>TRBD1|TRBJ1-2|TRBV12-3/TRBV12-4|.
CASRTGGAAGYTF
TGTGCCAGCAGAACAGGGGGCGCCGCTGGCTACACCTTC
>TRBD1|TRBJ2-7|TRBV20-1|.
CSAPTGYEQYF
TGCAGTGCTCCGACAGGGTACGAGCAGTACTTC
>.|TRBJ2-7|TRBV2|once
CASSDRVEGPQYF
TGTGCCAGCAGTGATAGGGTTGAGGGCCCGCAGTACTTC
>.|TRBJ1-1|TRBV7-3|.
CASRLKGGSEAFF
TGTGCCAGCAGACTTAAAGGGGGTAGTGAAGCTTTCTTT
>.|TRBJ1-5|TRBV6-1|.
CASSEALQGQPQHF
TGTGCCAGCAGTGAAGCGCTTCAGGGGCAGCCCCAGCATTTT
>TRBD2|TRBJ2-3|TRBV4-1|.
CASSQDFGRAFTDTQYF
TGCGCCAGCAGCCAAGATTTTGGGAGGGCTTTCACAGATACGCAGTATTTT
>.|TRBJ2-1|TRBV5-4|.
CASSLWRNEQFF
TGTGCCAGCAGCTTATGGCGGAATGAGCAGTTCTTC
>.|TRBJ2-2|TRBV10-3|once
CAIIATRLNTGELFF
TGTGCCATCATTGCTACGAGATTGAACACCGGGGAGCTGTTTTTT
>TRBD2|TRBJ2-2|TRBV4-2|.
CASSQETSGGELFF
TGTGCCAGCAGCCAAGAGACTAGCGGGGGGGAGCTGTTTTTT
>TRBD1|TRBJ1-5|TRBV4-2|.
CASSHRQGAEGQPQHF
TGTGCCAGCAGCCACCGACAGGGGGCAGAGGGTCAGCCCCAGCATTTT
>TRBD1|TRBJ1-2|TRBV7-9|.
CASSPVDRGYGYTF
TGTGCCAGCAGCCCCGTGGACAGGGGCTATGGCTACACCTTC
>.|TRBJ1-5|TRBV3-1/TRBV3-2|.
CASSQGSQPQHF
TGTGCCAGCAGCCAAGGTAGTCAGCCCCAGCATTTT